Listed below are T cell receptor beta chains from one sample, sequenced in a study of human T cells and chemical hapten exposure. One entry per CDR3 protein, called by TCRdb with MiXCR from the RACE reads. This table has approximately 80,000 distinct CDR3 sequences, more than 9% appearing once. The sequencing here drew on whole blood, taken in connection with sensitization to the hapten diphenylcyclopropenone (DPC). The receptors were gathered from a woman in her fifties or sixties with alopecia areata. Some clones in this sample may be carry-over from other donors' samples. Each CDR3 is given with its conserved first and last residue. A D gene is named only where the DNA matches it firmly. Clone size is not always given. Where it is, it says once, few, many or a class for expanded clones.

V gene: TRBV29-1; J gene: TRBJ2-1; D gene: .; clone size: many; CDR3 protein: CSVARGDNEQFF; CDR3 DNA: TGCAGCGTTGCCAGGGGGGACAATGAGCAGTTCTTC
V gene: TRBV25-1; J gene: TRBJ2-2; D gene: .; clone size: few; CDR3 protein: CASSEAVTLDTGELFF; CDR3 DNA: TGTGCCAGCAGTGAAGCGGTCACCTTGGACACCGGGGAGCTGTTTTTT
V gene: TRBV14; J gene: TRBJ1-1; D gene: .; clone size: few; CDR3 protein: CASSQESLPNTEAFF; CDR3 DNA: TGTGCCAGCAGCCAAGAAAGCCTACCGAACACTGAAGCTTTCTTT
V gene: TRBV6-6; J gene: TRBJ2-1; D gene: TRBD2; clone size: .; CDR3 protein: CASSRTSGRLDEQFF; CDR3 DNA: TGTGCCAGCAGCCGGACTAGCGGGAGGTTAGATGAGCAGTTCTTC
V gene: TRBV4-3; J gene: TRBJ1-2; D gene: .; clone size: many; CDR3 protein: CASSQDWGGGTVRYGYTF; CDR3 DNA: TGCGCCAGCAGCCAAGATTGGGGTGGGGGAACGGTTCGCTATGGCTACACCTTC
V gene: TRBV12-3/TRBV12-4; J gene: TRBJ2-7; D gene: TRBD2; clone size: many; CDR3 protein: CASPPWEGAGSGRPWYEQYF; CDR3 DNA: TGTGCCAGTCCACCCTGGGAGGGGGCGGGAAGCGGGAGGCCGTGGTACGAGCAGTACTTC
V gene: TRBV7-2; J gene: TRBJ1-4; D gene: .; clone size: .; CDR3 protein: CASSSGRKEKLFF; CDR3 DNA: TGTGCCAGCAGCTCCGGACGGAAGGAAAAACTGTTTTTT
V gene: TRBV12-3/TRBV12-4; J gene: TRBJ2-3; D gene: .; clone size: few; CDR3 protein: CASSLQGSGASTDTQYF; CDR3 DNA: TGTGCCAGCAGCCTCCAGGGTAGCGGAGCTAGCACAGATACGCAGTATTTT
V gene: TRBV30; J gene: TRBJ2-7; D gene: TRBD2; clone size: many; CDR3 protein: CAWGRGLGYDEQYF; CDR3 DNA: TGTGCCTGGGGCCGCGGACTAGGCTACGACGAGCAGTACTTC
V gene: TRBV15; J gene: TRBJ1-2; D gene: .; clone size: .; CDR3 protein: CATSRDQNRVYGYTF; CDR3 DNA: TGTGCCACCAGCAGAGATCAGAACAGGGTCTATGGCTACACCTTC
V gene: TRBV15; J gene: TRBJ2-4; D gene: .; clone size: few; CDR3 protein: CATSRDNWGSKNIQYF; CDR3 DNA: TGTGCCACCAGCAGAGATAATTGGGGTAGCAAAAACATTCAGTACTTC
V gene: TRBV3-1; J gene: TRBJ2-2; D gene: TRBD2; clone size: many; CDR3 protein: CASSQMLAGAATGELFF; CDR3 DNA: TGTGCCAGCAGCCAAATGCTAGCGGGAGCGGCCACCGGGGAGCTGTTTTTT
V gene: TRBV28; J gene: TRBJ2-2; D gene: .; clone size: many; CDR3 protein: CASTLRLTTTGELFF; CDR3 DNA: TGTGCCAGCACCCTGCGGCTCACAACCACCGGGGAGCTGTTTTTT
V gene: TRBV7-8; J gene: TRBJ2-1; D gene: TRBD2; clone size: few; CDR3 protein: CASSLDLAGGFNEQFF; CDR3 DNA: TGTGCCAGCAGCTTAGATCTAGCGGGAGGGTTCAATGAGCAGTTCTTC
V gene: TRBV3-1; J gene: TRBJ2-2; D gene: .; clone size: .; CDR3 protein: CASSQTGLNTGELFF; CDR3 DNA: TGTGCCAGCAGCCAAACAGGACTCAACACCGGGGAGCTGTTTTTT
V gene: TRBV20-1; J gene: TRBJ2-3; D gene: TRBD2; clone size: many; CDR3 protein: CSAKRPTGTSGGTDTQYF; CDR3 DNA: TGCAGTGCTAAGCGCCCAACCGGGACTAGCGGAGGCACAGATACGCAGTATTTT
V gene: TRBV29-1; J gene: TRBJ1-3; D gene: TRBD1; clone size: few; CDR3 protein: CSATSGTVSSGNTIYF; CDR3 DNA: TGCAGCGCGACATCCGGGACAGTGAGCTCTGGAAACACCATATATTTT
V gene: TRBV20-1; J gene: TRBJ2-7; D gene: TRBD2; clone size: .; CDR3 protein: CSARFSGRAQDEQYF; CDR3 DNA: TGCAGTGCTAGATTTAGCGGGAGGGCCCAGGACGAGCAGTACTTC
V gene: TRBV6-5; J gene: TRBJ2-2; D gene: .; clone size: .; CDR3 protein: CASGRTTGELFF; CDR3 DNA: TGTGCCAGTGGACGTACAACCGGGGAGCTGTTTTTT
V gene: TRBV2; J gene: TRBJ2-2; D gene: .; clone size: few; CDR3 protein: CASGNLGVGTGELFF; CDR3 DNA: TGTGCCAGCGGAAACTTGGGGGTGGGCACCGGGGAGCTGTTTTTT
V gene: TRBV28; J gene: TRBJ1-6; D gene: .; clone size: many; CDR3 protein: CASKPDLARVLHF; CDR3 DNA: TGTGCCAGCAAACCGGACCTGGCGAGGGTCCTCCACTTT
V gene: TRBV29-1; J gene: TRBJ2-3; D gene: .; clone size: .; CDR3 protein: CSVQTSPRRRTDTQYF; CDR3 DNA: TGCAGCGTACAGACCTCCCCGCGGAGACGCACAGATACGCAGTATTTT
V gene: TRBV20-1; J gene: TRBJ2-1; D gene: TRBD1; clone size: few; CDR3 protein: CSAHRTGGNEQFF; CDR3 DNA: TGCAGTGCTCACCGGACAGGTGGGAATGAGCAGTTCTTC
V gene: TRBV6-2/TRBV6-3; J gene: TRBJ2-2; D gene: TRBD1; clone size: few; CDR3 protein: CASRTERQGNTGELFF; CDR3 DNA: TGTGCCAGCAGGACCGAACGACAGGGGAACACCGGGGAGCTGTTTTTT
V gene: TRBV21-1; J gene: TRBJ2-1; D gene: .; clone size: many; CDR3 protein: CASSTGTSGSMNEQFF; CDR3 DNA: TGTGCCAGCAGCACGGGGACTAGCGGGAGTATGAATGAGCAGTTCTTC
V gene: TRBV29-1; J gene: TRBJ2-7; D gene: .; clone size: many; CDR3 protein: CSAGQSFYEQYF; CDR3 DNA: TGCAGCGCCGGACAGTCCTTCTACGAGCAGTACTTC
V gene: TRBV7-2; J gene: TRBJ2-3; D gene: TRBD2; clone size: many; CDR3 protein: CASSSSRLAEISDTQYF; CDR3 DNA: TGTGCCAGCAGCTCAAGCAGACTAGCTGAGATCTCAGATACGCAGTATTTT
V gene: TRBV2; J gene: TRBJ2-1; D gene: TRBD2; clone size: .; CDR3 protein: CASTDLAANNEQFF; CDR3 DNA: TGTGCCAGCACCGATCTAGCGGCCAACAATGAGCAGTTCTTC
V gene: TRBV7-9; J gene: TRBJ2-3; D gene: .; clone size: few; CDR3 protein: CASSLALSTDTQYF; CDR3 DNA: TGTGCCAGCAGCTTAGCGCTCTCTACAGATACGCAGTATTTT
V gene: TRBV28; J gene: TRBJ2-3; D gene: .; clone size: few; CDR3 protein: CASTRGPAGDTQYF; CDR3 DNA: TGTGCCAGCACCAGGGGCCCGGCCGGAGATACGCAGTATTTT
V gene: TRBV4-2; J gene: TRBJ2-3; D gene: .; clone size: .; CDR3 protein: CASSQDSRGGRYTQYF; CDR3 DNA: TGTGCCAGCAGCCAAGATTCCAGGGGCGGGCGGTATACGCAGTATTTT